A selection of T cell receptor beta chains follows, all from one sample in a study of T-cell reconstitution after alpha-beta-depleted transplantation in children. In TCRdb, the PCR reads were re-called with MiXCR into one record per CDR3 protein. Of 120,000 or so distinct CDR3 sequences listed, under 30% are singletons. Sequenced material: PBMCs, mostly from graft donor cells, taken 180 days after TCRalphabeta/CD19-depleted stem cell transplant. The source of these receptors is a male patient between 2 and 9 years old who had a stem cell transplant for chronic granulomatous disease, so the T cells may come from the graft donor. Both conserved end residues are part of each CDR3. D genes are given only for firm matches. Clone size is shown for a subset of rows, as once, few, many or a class of expanded clone.

TRBV20-1,TRBJ2-7,-,many,TGCAGTGCTAGAGGCGGGGCGAATTTTAGCTCCTACGAGCAGTACTTC,CSARGGANFSSYEQYF
TRBV15,TRBJ2-1,-,many,TGTGCCACCAGCAGAGATTATCGGGGAGGCAATGAGCAGTTCTTC,CATSRDYRGGNEQFF
TRBV12-3/TRBV12-4,TRBJ2-3,TRBD2,-,TGTGCCAGCAGTGCACCGGGACTAGCGTTTACAGATACGCAGTATTTT,CASSAPGLAFTDTQYF
TRBV7-9,TRBJ1-1,-,once,TGTGCCAGCAGCTTCGTAAAGAACACTGAAGCTTTCTTT,CASSFVKNTEAFF
TRBV28,TRBJ1-1,-,many,TGTGCCAGCAACGTGAACACTGAAGCTTTCTTT,CASNVNTEAFF
TRBV12-3/TRBV12-4,TRBJ2-5,-,few,TGTGCCAGCTCGCAACCGGGCCCCGTGTACTTC,CASSQPGPVYF
TRBV29-1,TRBJ1-2,TRBD1,many,TGCAGCGTTGAAGACCGGGACAGACATACTAACTATGGCTACACCTTC,CSVEDRDRHTNYGYTF
TRBV20-1,TRBJ2-7,-,few,TGCAGTGCTAGAGAGGACAGCTACGAGCAGTACTTC,CSAREDSYEQYF
TRBV5-1,TRBJ2-7,-,many,TGCGCCAGCAGCCTACAAGGTTACGAGCAGTACTTC,CASSLQGYEQYF
TRBV11-2,TRBJ2-7,-,many,TGTGCCAGCAGCCCTACAGGGAACGGGTACGAGCAGTACTTC,CASSPTGNGYEQYF
TRBV25-1,TRBJ2-1,-,-,TGTGCCAGCAGTGACCTTACATACAATGAGCAGTTCTTC,CASSDLTYNEQFF
TRBV20-1,TRBJ2-1,TRBD2,-,TGCAGTGCGATAGCGGGGGCCAATGAGCAGTTCTTC,CSAIAGANEQFF
TRBV12-3/TRBV12-4,TRBJ2-3,TRBD1,many,TGTGCCAGCAGTTGGGACAGGGGCGGGACAGATACGCAGTATTTT,CASSWDRGGTDTQYF
TRBV10-3,TRBJ2-1,TRBD1,few,TGTGCCATCAGTGAGGCTGTTTTTCCCGGGACAGTTCATTACAATGAGCAGTTCTTC,CAISEAVFPGTVHYNEQFF
TRBV15,TRBJ2-7,-,many,TGTGCCACCAGCAGAGATTGGCAGGGAACCACCTACGAGCAGTACTTC,CATSRDWQGTTYEQYF
TRBV5-8,TRBJ2-3,-,many,TGTGCCAGCAGCTCACCGGACTTGGTCAAAGATACGCAGTATTTT,CASSSPDLVKDTQYF
TRBV12-3/TRBV12-4,TRBJ1-5,-,many,TGTGCCAGCAGCCCGGACAGTCAATATCAGCCCCAGCATTTT,CASSPDSQYQPQHF
TRBV20-1,TRBJ2-2,-,many,TGCAGTGCTAGAGGAAATAGTGCGAACACCGGGGAGCTGTTTTTT,CSARGNSANTGELFF
TRBV29-1,TRBJ2-7,TRBD1,many,TGCAGCATCACCACCCGACAGGGCGGCGAGCAGTACTTC,CSITTRQGGEQYF
TRBV7-2,TRBJ1-1,-,-,TGTGCCAGCAGCTTAGATTGGACGGTGAACACTGAAGCTTTCTTT,CASSLDWTVNTEAFF
TRBV5-1,TRBJ2-1,TRBD2,-,TGCGCCAGCAGCTTCAGTACTAGCGGGAGAATTGCTGAGCAGTTCTTC,CASSFSTSGRIAEQFF
TRBV9,TRBJ2-3,-,few,TGTGCCAGCAGTGACAACCCAGGAGGTGCTACGCAGTATTTT,CASSDNPGGATQYF
TRBV12-3/TRBV12-4,TRBJ2-7,TRBD2,many,TGTGCCAGCAGTCTTATCCTGGGGGGGGGAAAGTTGTACGAGCAGTACTTC,CASSLILGGGKLYEQYF
TRBV29-1,TRBJ1-1,-,few,TGCAGCGTTGCCCTGAACACTGAAGCTTTCTTT,CSVALNTEAFF
TRBV15,TRBJ1-1,TRBD1,few,TGTGCCACCAGGATTGAGACAGGGCATGGGAGCACTGAAGCTTTCTTT,CATRIETGHGSTEAFF
TRBV5-1,TRBJ1-2,-,few,TGCGCCAGCAGCTTGGACCCATCTGGTCCAGGTGGGGGGCATGGCTACACCTTC,CASSLDPSGPGGGHGYTF
TRBV20-1,TRBJ1-5,-,-,TGCAGTGCTAGGATAAACACAGGAAGCAATCAGCCCCAGCATTTT,CSARINTGSNQPQHF
TRBV7-2,TRBJ1-6,TRBD1,many,TGTGCCAGCAGACGAGGGACAGGGGGCGGTTATTCACCCCTCCACTTT,CASRRGTGGGYSPLHF
TRBV10-3,TRBJ2-3,-,many,TGTGCCATCAGTGAGTCGAGAACTTCGGTCGCAAAGATCACAGATACGCAGTATTTT,CAISESRTSVAKITDTQYF